These 20 T cell receptor beta chains were sequenced from one sample in a study of OX40 agonist ivuxolimab in advanced cancers. Here immunoSEQ multiplex PCR was the method, and the copy in TCRdb shows in-frame clones only, minus some. The sample includes tens of thousands of clones, 87% of them seen just once. The sample was CD4+ or CD8+ T cells sorted from blood, taken in a trial of the OX40 agonist ivuxolimab. The receptors originated from an adult with an advanced solid tumor such as melanoma, head and neck, liver or kidney cancer.

The rearrangement joins TRBV5-4 to TRBJ1-2, with 9 bases lining up with TRBD1. Germline V gene data show CDR1 as SGHNT and CDR2 as YYREEE (reference sequence). The CDR3 runs to 16 residues. V lost 2 bases, J lost 2 bases, and 7 bases stayed unmatched. The CDR3 loop is CASSFWDRVTNYGYTF. CDR3 nucleotides: TGTGCCAGCAGCTTTTGGGACAGGGTAACAAACTATGGCTACACCTTC.

This clone was observed a few times. This sequence joins TRBV7-3 and TRBJ1-1; a possible D gene is TRBD1 (6 bases). The germline gives CDR1 SGHTA, CDR2 FQGTGA. Trimming removed 5 bases from V and 11 bases from J, with 18 bases in between. The CDR3 consists of 13 residues. Here the CDR3 reads CASSQNREGLAFF. Written as DNA, the CDR3 is TGTGCCAGCAGCCAAAACAGGGAGGGTTTGGCTTTCTTT.

V is TRBV30 and J is TRBJ2-1; 8 bases map to TRBD2. This CDR3 contains 15 residues. J was trimmed by 6 bases and V by 3 bases; bases with no gene match: 10. Germline CDR1 GTSNPN, CDR2 SVGIG (reference sequence). CDR3 loop: CAWSPRTSRSNEQFF. CDR3 bases: TGTGCCTGGAGCCCCCGGACTAGCAGAAGCAATGAGCAGTTCTTC.

The V and J genes are TRBV7-8 and TRBJ2-5; perhaps TRBD2 as D (5 bases). Between the trimmed V and J ends, which lost 5 bases and 1 base, there was a span of 14 bases. The CDR3 runs to 15 residues. CDR1 SGHVS and CDR2 FQNEAQ come from the germline V gene. CDR3 DNA: TGTGCCAGCAGCCGACTTTTAGCGTTCCAAGAGACCCAGTACTTC. It encodes CASSRLLAFQETQYF.

The chain employs TRBV28 and TRBJ2-3; TRBD2 aligns across 13 bases. With V trimmed by 3 bases and J by 6 bases, 12 bases remained unmatched. Germline V gene data show CDR1 as MDHEN and CDR2 as SYDVKM. The CDR3 is 18 residues long. The chain's CDR3 is CASSLQGGPGLAGDTQYF. Written as DNA, the CDR3 is TGTGCCAGCAGTTTGCAGGGTGGGCCGGGACTAGCGGGGGATACGCAGTATTTT.

This clone has just one count. The chain couples TRBV27 to TRBJ1-5, with 7 bases matching TRBD1. Germline V CDR1 and CDR2: MNHEY, SMNVEV (reference sequence). The V gene end was trimmed by 4 bases and the J gene end by 2 bases; junction bases not matched to a gene: 5. The CDR3 runs to 15 residues. The CDR3 is CASSSNRGGNQPQHF. For the CDR3, the DNA is TGTGCCAGCAGTTCGAACAGGGGAGGCAATCAGCCCCAGCATTTT.

This clone is termed medium-sized. The chain joins TRBV15 to TRBJ2-1; 9 bases fit TRBD2. The V gene's germline CDR1 is LNHNV and CDR2 YYDKDF (reference sequence). The CDR3 covers 15 residues. V lost 0 bases and J lost 7; bases outside the gene matches: 4. CDR3 in amino acids: CATSRDRGGGNEQFF. DNA of the CDR3: TGTGCCACCAGCAGAGACCGCGGGGGGGGTAATGAGCAGTTCTTC. Looking up the rest from reference TRBV15 and TRBJ2-1 gives the full variable domain: DAMVIQNPRYQVTQFGKPVTLSCSQTLNHNVMYWYQQKSSQAPKLLFHYYDKDFNNEADTPDNFQSRRPNTSFCFLDIRSPGLGDTAMYLCATSRDRGGGNEQFFGPGTRLTVL.

The chain combines TRBV4-1 with TRBJ2-5; D is undetermined. This CDR3 spans 15 amino acids. The germline V and J ends were trimmed by 4 bases and 0 bases, with 12 bases remaining between them. Germline CDR1 reads MGHRA; CDR2 reads YSYEKL. The CDR3 reads CASSLNSRNQETQYF. The CDR3 DNA follows: TGCGCCAGCAGCCTCAACTCGCGGAACCAAGAGACCCAGTACTTC.

This clone is labeled medium-sized. The V and J genes are TRBV7-9 and TRBJ2-7, with TRBD1 matching 7 bases. There are 16 residues in the CDR3. Germline lookup yields CDR1 SEHNR and CDR2 FQNEAQ (reference sequence). J was trimmed by 0 bases and V by 5 bases; bases with no gene match: 10. The CDR3: CASSGARDSFSYEQYF. The CDR3 DNA follows: TGTGCCAGCAGCGGCGCCCGGGACAGCTTCTCCTACGAGCAGTACTTC.

The genes are TRBV27 and TRBJ2-2; no firm D call. This CDR3 contains 16 residues. Germline CDR1 reads MNHEY; CDR2 reads SMNVEV (reference sequence). Trimming took off 1 base at V and 6 bases at J, with 15 bases between the two ends. CDR3 nucleotides: TGTGCCAGCAGTTTATTGGCTCGTCTAAGAGCCGGGGAGCTGTTTTTT. This codes for CASSLLARLRAGELFF.

This chain uses TRBV6-5 with TRBJ2-2, with D possibly matching TRBD1 (5 bases). The V gene lost 2 bases and the J gene lost 1 base, with 8 bases spanning the gap. The CDR3 consists of 15 residues. The V gene's germline CDR1 is MNHEY and CDR2 SVGAGI. CDR3 nucleotide sequence: TGTGCCAGCAGTTACGCACAGGAGAACACCGGGGAGCTGTTTTTT. Translating it yields CASSYAQENTGELFF.

The chain carries TRBV2 and TRBJ1-4; weak D call: TRBD1 (5 bases). CDR1 is SNHLY, CDR2 FYNNEI, per germline. V lost 2 bases, J lost 4 bases, and 11 bases lay in between. The CDR3 totals 15 residues. The CDR3 DNA follows: TGTGCCAGCAGTGAATCGACAGCCTTTAATGAAAAACTGTTTTTT. Translated, it gives CASSESTAFNEKLFF.

The chain carries TRBV6-5 and TRBJ2-4; D possibly corresponds to TRBD1 (6 bases). This CDR3 region has 12 residues. The V end lost 5 bases, the J end lost 9 bases, and 11 bases lay between the germline ends. Germline loops: CDR1 MNHEY, CDR2 SVGAGI. CDR3 DNA: TGTGCCAGCAGTGTAACAGGGTCCATTCAGTACTTC. It codes for CASSVTGSIQYF.

The chain carries TRBV5-1 and TRBJ2-3; 7 nucleotides line up with TRBD1. CDR1 and CDR2 (germline): SGHRS, YFSETQ. This CDR3 is 16 amino acids long. V shed 2 bases and J 1 base; nucleotides not matched to a gene: 7. CDR3 amino acids: CASSFTGTGGTDTQYF. The CDR3 DNA sequence: TGCGCCAGCAGCTTCACGGGCACAGGGGGCACAGATACGCAGTATTTT.

This clone is a singleton in its sample. The chain joins TRBV27 to TRBJ2-3, with TRBD2 as a possible D gene (6 bases). The CDR3 length is 16 residues. V shed 1 base and J shed 4 bases, with 15 bases lying between them. Germline V gene data show CDR1 as MNHEY and CDR2 as SMNVEV (reference sequence). Written as DNA, the CDR3 is TGTGCCAGCAGTTTATGGCCGACTAGTCTCCCAGATACGCAGTATTTT. Translated: CASSLWPTSLPDTQYF.

The V and J genes are TRBV9 and TRBJ2-7; possible D gene TRBD1, 5 bases. Per germline, CDR1 SGDLS and CDR2 YYNGEE. This CDR3 has 15 residues. Trimming left V 0 bases short and J 7 bases short, with 17 bases between. The CDR3 coding sequence is TGTGCCAGCAGCGTAGCTTCAGGGCCTCCAGGGGAGCAGTACTTC. This encodes CASSVASGPPGEQYF.

The chain carries TRBV9 and TRBJ2-5; the D gene could be TRBD1 or TRBD2 (5 bases each). The CDR3 totals 16 residues. Trimming stripped 4 bases from V and 2 bases from J, with 18 bases between. Germline V gene lookup returns CDR1 SGDLS and CDR2 YYNGEE. CDR3: CASSHGTRMSQETQYF. CDR3 coding DNA: TGTGCCAGCAGCCACGGGACGAGGATGTCTCAAGAGACCCAGTACTTC.

This chain links TRBV30 with TRBJ2-7; 9 nucleotides align to TRBD2. V trimming: 6 bases; J trimming: 5 bases; junction bases outside the gene matches: 14. The V gene's germline CDR1 is GTSNPN and CDR2 SVGIG (reference sequence). The CDR3 sequence is 15 residues long. CDR3 DNA sequence: TGTGCCTGCCAAGCATATAGCGGGAGTGGGGACGAGCAGTACTTC. This translates into CACQAYSGSGDEQYF.

The table lists this clone with a few counts. This chain joins TRBV10-3 and TRBJ1-1; D ambiguous. Germline V lookup: CDR1 ENHRY, CDR2 SYGVKD. Trimming left V 0 bases short and J 5 bases short, with 4 bases between. The CDR3 consists of 12 residues. The DNA of the CDR3 is TGTGCCATCAGTGAGTCGGGTACTGAAGCTTTCTTT. It translates to CAISESGTEAFF.

The chain recombines TRBV27 with TRBJ2-5; 9 bases are a match to TRBD2. CDR1 is MNHEY and CDR2 is SMNVEV in the germline V gene (reference sequence). This CDR3 has 17 residues. The ends lost 2 bases at V and 1 base at J; junction bases unmatched: 8. CDR3 in DNA: TGTGCCAGCAGTTTAACGGCGCCTAGCGGGACCCAAGAGACCCAGTACTTC. Protein: CASSLTAPSGTQETQYF.